This is a list of T cell receptor beta chains from one sample in a study of T-cell memory formation after mild COVID-19. TCRdb re-derived calls from the 5' RACE reads in MiXCR, one entry per CDR3 protein. The repertoire holds 250,000 to 300,000 distinct CDR3 sequences, roughly 17% seen once, with less than 30% in the top ten. Specimen: PBMCs or a T cell subset sorted from them (not recorded which). Receptors originate from a man younger than 35 who had mild COVID-19 (a few samples of this study predate the infection). Cell type and time point are not known. CDR3s include the opening cysteine and the closing phenylalanine or tryptophan. The order of the fields is J gene, D gene, V gene, clone size, CDR3 DNA, CDR3 protein. D genes are given only for firm matches. Expanded clones are given a class, and other clones once, few, many or no size at all.

J gene: TRBJ2-1
D gene: TRBD2
V gene: TRBV20-1
clone size: few
CDR3 DNA: TGCAGTGCTAGGGTTAGAGCGGGGGGGTGGAATGAGCAGTTCTTC
CDR3 protein: CSARVRAGGWNEQFF

J gene: TRBJ2-3
D gene: NA
V gene: TRBV7-2
clone size: NA
CDR3 DNA: TGTGCCAGCAGCCCAGGGACGGTTAGCACAGATACGCAGTATTTT
CDR3 protein: CASSPGTVSTDTQYF

J gene: TRBJ1-1
D gene: TRBD1
V gene: TRBV25-1
clone size: few
CDR3 DNA: TGTGCCAGCAGTGAGGACAGGGGGCTCTCGGCTGAAGCTTTCTTT
CDR3 protein: CASSEDRGLSAEAFF

J gene: TRBJ2-7
D gene: NA
V gene: TRBV12-3/TRBV12-4
clone size: NA
CDR3 DNA: TGTGCCAGCAGTCGGGACACAAACCCCTACGAGCAGTACTTC
CDR3 protein: CASSRDTNPYEQYF

J gene: TRBJ2-5
D gene: NA
V gene: TRBV7-9
clone size: NA
CDR3 DNA: TGTGCCAGCAGCTTAGATACGAGGACCCAGTACTTC
CDR3 protein: CASSLDTRTQYF

J gene: TRBJ1-4
D gene: TRBD1
V gene: TRBV7-9
clone size: many
CDR3 DNA: TGTGCCAGCAGCCGGACAGGAAGGTCCGCCTTAAATGAAAAACTGTTTTTT
CDR3 protein: CASSRTGRSALNEKLFF

J gene: TRBJ1-1
D gene: TRBD1
V gene: TRBV4-3
clone size: NA
CDR3 DNA: TGCGCCAGCAGCCAAGAGACAGGGAATGAAGCTTTCTTT
CDR3 protein: CASSQETGNEAFF

J gene: TRBJ1-4
D gene: TRBD1
V gene: TRBV6-2/TRBV6-3
clone size: NA
CDR3 DNA: TGTGCCACCACCCCCGCGGGGACAGCCTCCCGAGAAAAACTGTTTTTT
CDR3 protein: CATTPAGTASREKLFF

J gene: TRBJ1-1
D gene: NA
V gene: TRBV28
clone size: few
CDR3 DNA: TGTGCCAGCGTCCGCTGGCTGAACACTGAAGCTTTCTTT
CDR3 protein: CASVRWLNTEAFF

J gene: TRBJ2-5
D gene: NA
V gene: TRBV20-1
clone size: NA
CDR3 DNA: TGCAGTGCTCGCTACCGGATCTCCGCTGGAGAGACCCAGTACTTC
CDR3 protein: CSARYRISAGETQYF

J gene: TRBJ2-1
D gene: NA
V gene: TRBV2
clone size: few
CDR3 DNA: TGTGCCAGCAGTGTATGGGGGCGAAACAATGAGCAGTTCTTC
CDR3 protein: CASSVWGRNNEQFF

J gene: TRBJ1-1
D gene: TRBD1
V gene: TRBV19
clone size: NA
CDR3 DNA: TGTGCCAGTAGTATTCAAGTAGGGGGCTACACTGAAGCTTTCTTT
CDR3 protein: CASSIQVGGYTEAFF

J gene: TRBJ2-1
D gene: NA
V gene: TRBV7-3
clone size: few
CDR3 DNA: TGTGCCAGCAGCCCTACAGGGTCGGGTAATGAGCAGTTCTTC
CDR3 protein: CASSPTGSGNEQFF

J gene: TRBJ2-3
D gene: NA
V gene: TRBV9
clone size: few
CDR3 DNA: TGTGCCAGCAGCGTCTTAATCGACACAGATACGCAGTATTTT
CDR3 protein: CASSVLIDTDTQYF

J gene: TRBJ2-3
D gene: NA
V gene: TRBV3-1
clone size: few
CDR3 DNA: TGTGCCAGCAGCCAATCGACTAGCACAGATACGCAGTATTTT
CDR3 protein: CASSQSTSTDTQYF

J gene: TRBJ2-2
D gene: NA
V gene: TRBV29-1
clone size: NA
CDR3 DNA: TGCAGCGTTAGGACGAACACCGGGGAGCTGTTTTTT
CDR3 protein: CSVRTNTGELFF

J gene: TRBJ2-5
D gene: TRBD2
V gene: TRBV9
clone size: few
CDR3 DNA: TGTGCCAGCAGCGTAGCAGGCGGACTAGCGGGGGGCCAGGAGACCCAGTACTTC
CDR3 protein: CASSVAGGLAGGQETQYF

J gene: TRBJ1-2
D gene: TRBD1
V gene: TRBV5-1
clone size: NA
CDR3 DNA: TGCGCCAGCAGCCTATTGAAACCGGACAGGGACTATGGCTACACCTTC
CDR3 protein: CASSLLKPDRDYGYTF

J gene: TRBJ2-1
D gene: NA
V gene: TRBV7-9
clone size: NA
CDR3 DNA: TGTGCCAGCAGCGGGGATGAGCAGTTCTTC
CDR3 protein: CASSGDEQFF

J gene: TRBJ2-1
D gene: NA
V gene: TRBV5-1
clone size: many
CDR3 DNA: TGCGCCAGCAGCTTGGCCGGGGGAAATGAGCAGTTCTTC
CDR3 protein: CASSLAGGNEQFF

J gene: TRBJ1-5
D gene: TRBD1
V gene: TRBV27
clone size: few
CDR3 DNA: TGTGCCAGCAGTCGTACAGGGGCTCAGCCCCAGCATTTT
CDR3 protein: CASSRTGAQPQHF

J gene: TRBJ2-3
D gene: TRBD2
V gene: TRBV2
clone size: NA
CDR3 DNA: TGTGCCAGCAGCCTACATACACTAGCGGGGGTGACAGATACGCAGTATTTT
CDR3 protein: CASSLHTLAGVTDTQYF

J gene: TRBJ2-3
D gene: NA
V gene: TRBV5-1
clone size: NA
CDR3 DNA: TGCGCCAGCAGCTTGGAGGGGGGCGACACAGATACGCAGTATTTT
CDR3 protein: CASSLEGGDTDTQYF

J gene: TRBJ2-5
D gene: NA
V gene: TRBV7-9
clone size: NA
CDR3 DNA: TGTGCCAGCAGCCACGCCGCCGGGGGAATGGGAGAGACCCAGTACTTC
CDR3 protein: CASSHAAGGMGETQYF

J gene: TRBJ1-5
D gene: NA
V gene: TRBV2
clone size: NA
CDR3 DNA: TGTGCCAGCAGTGAATCTTCGGAGAATCAGCCCCAGCATTTT
CDR3 protein: CASSESSENQPQHF

J gene: TRBJ2-3
D gene: NA
V gene: TRBV7-2
clone size: few
CDR3 DNA: TGTGCCAGCAGCTTTCCGGGGAACACAGATACGCAGTATTTT
CDR3 protein: CASSFPGNTDTQYF

J gene: TRBJ2-1
D gene: NA
V gene: TRBV7-9
clone size: many
CDR3 DNA: TGTGCCAGCAGCTTAACAAATGAGCAGTTCTTC
CDR3 protein: CASSLTNEQFF

J gene: TRBJ1-1
D gene: NA
V gene: TRBV20-1
clone size: many
CDR3 DNA: TGCAGTGCTATTCCGGGGAACACTGAAGCTTTCTTT
CDR3 protein: CSAIPGNTEAFF

J gene: TRBJ2-7
D gene: TRBD1
V gene: TRBV11-2
clone size: few
CDR3 DNA: TGTGCCAGCAGCCGGTCCCCGACAGGGACCTACGAGCAGTACTTC
CDR3 protein: CASSRSPTGTYEQYF

J gene: TRBJ2-5
D gene: NA
V gene: TRBV11-2
clone size: NA
CDR3 DNA: TGTGCCAGCAGCTTAGTGCGCCAAGAGACCCAGTACTTC
CDR3 protein: CASSLVRQETQYF

J gene: TRBJ2-7
D gene: NA
V gene: TRBV7-9
clone size: many
CDR3 DNA: TGTGCCAGCAGCCTTGAGACAGGCTACGAGCAGTACTTC
CDR3 protein: CASSLETGYEQYF

J gene: TRBJ2-5
D gene: TRBD2
V gene: TRBV7-6
clone size: NA
CDR3 DNA: TGTGCCAGCAGCTACAATCTAGCGGGGGGAAAAGAGACCCAGTACTTC
CDR3 protein: CASSYNLAGGKETQYF

J gene: TRBJ1-2
D gene: NA
V gene: TRBV2
clone size: NA
CDR3 DNA: TGTGCCAGCAGTGAAGGGTCTGGCTACACCTTC
CDR3 protein: CASSEGSGYTF

J gene: TRBJ2-3
D gene: NA
V gene: TRBV5-1
clone size: once
CDR3 DNA: TGCGCCAGCAGCTCTGGACGGAGCCCGCATACGCAGTATTTT
CDR3 protein: CASSSGRSPHTQYF

J gene: TRBJ2-7
D gene: NA
V gene: TRBV27
clone size: few
CDR3 DNA: TGTGCCAGCAGCCGCGGGACAGCCTCCTACGAGCAGTACTTC
CDR3 protein: CASSRGTASYEQYF

J gene: TRBJ2-1
D gene: TRBD2
V gene: TRBV7-2
clone size: NA
CDR3 DNA: TGTGCCAGCAGCTCGCGGCGGACTAGCGGTGAGCAGTTCTTC
CDR3 protein: CASSSRRTSGEQFF

J gene: TRBJ2-3
D gene: NA
V gene: TRBV4-3
clone size: many
CDR3 DNA: TGCGCCAGCAGCCAAGATCCTAGAGATACGCAGTATTTT
CDR3 protein: CASSQDPRDTQYF

J gene: TRBJ2-3
D gene: NA
V gene: TRBV4-2
clone size: many
CDR3 DNA: TGTGCCAGCAGCCAAGATCCGGGTGGCAGGCTGGGCACAGATACGCAGTATTTT
CDR3 protein: CASSQDPGGRLGTDTQYF

J gene: TRBJ2-5
D gene: NA
V gene: TRBV7-2
clone size: NA
CDR3 DNA: TGTGCCAGCAGAGTGGGGGGCCAAGAGACCCAGTACTTC
CDR3 protein: CASRVGGQETQYF

J gene: TRBJ1-5
D gene: TRBD1
V gene: TRBV18
clone size: NA
CDR3 DNA: TGTGCCAGCTCCCCGACAGGGGGCGTGTATCAGCCCCAGCATTTT
CDR3 protein: CASSPTGGVYQPQHF

J gene: TRBJ1-5
D gene: NA
V gene: TRBV6-5
clone size: few
CDR3 DNA: TGTGCCAGCAGTCGGGGGGTCAATCAGCCCCAGCATTTT
CDR3 protein: CASSRGVNQPQHF

J gene: TRBJ1-5
D gene: TRBD1
V gene: TRBV4-1
clone size: few
CDR3 DNA: TGCGCCAGCAGCCAAGCCGGACAGGGTAGCAATCAGCCCCAGCATTTT
CDR3 protein: CASSQAGQGSNQPQHF

J gene: TRBJ2-3
D gene: NA
V gene: TRBV5-1
clone size: NA
CDR3 DNA: TGCGCCAGCAGCCTCCGTAGTCGAGGCACAGATACGCAGTATTTT
CDR3 protein: CASSLRSRGTDTQYF

J gene: TRBJ2-1
D gene: TRBD2
V gene: TRBV18
clone size: NA
CDR3 DNA: TGTGCCAGCTCAGGGACTAGCGACAATGAGCAGTTCTTC
CDR3 protein: CASSGTSDNEQFF

J gene: TRBJ2-3
D gene: NA
V gene: TRBV5-1
clone size: NA
CDR3 DNA: TGCGCCAGCAGCTTGGGGCTTATAGCCGACACGCAGTATTTT
CDR3 protein: CASSLGLIADTQYF

J gene: TRBJ2-2
D gene: TRBD1
V gene: TRBV7-9
clone size: NA
CDR3 DNA: TGTGCCAGCAGCCGCAGGGGGCCAACCGGGGAGCTGTTTTTT
CDR3 protein: CASSRRGPTGELFF

J gene: TRBJ1-6
D gene: TRBD1
V gene: TRBV20-1
clone size: few
CDR3 DNA: TGCAGTGCTAGAGATCAGCGGGACAGGTCTTTTTATTCACCCCTCCACTTT
CDR3 protein: CSARDQRDRSFYSPLHF

J gene: TRBJ2-1
D gene: NA
V gene: TRBV7-2
clone size: once
CDR3 DNA: TGTGGCAGCAGGAGGAGGGGGGGCTCCCAAATAGGCTCCTACAATGAGCAGTTCTTC
CDR3 protein: CGSRRRGGSQIGSYNEQFF

J gene: TRBJ1-1
D gene: TRBD1
V gene: TRBV15
clone size: few
CDR3 DNA: TGTGCCACCAGCAGAAGCGGGACAGGGCGGACTGAAGCTTTCTTT
CDR3 protein: CATSRSGTGRTEAFF

J gene: TRBJ2-7
D gene: NA
V gene: TRBV7-2
clone size: few
CDR3 DNA: TGTGCCAGCAGTCTATGGCGGGGCGGAAACGAGCAGTACTTC
CDR3 protein: CASSLWRGGNEQYF

J gene: TRBJ1-5
D gene: NA
V gene: TRBV21-1
clone size: NA
CDR3 DNA: TGTGCCAGCAGCCCCAGACAGGGCTATCAGCCCCAGCATTTT
CDR3 protein: CASSPRQGYQPQHF

J gene: TRBJ1-1
D gene: NA
V gene: TRBV7-6
clone size: NA
CDR3 DNA: TGTGCCAGCAGCTTTGGGGGCGCGGCTTTCTTT
CDR3 protein: CASSFGGAAFF

J gene: TRBJ2-5
D gene: NA
V gene: TRBV7-9
clone size: many
CDR3 DNA: TGTGCCAGCAGCCCAGTGGGAGAGACCCAGTACTTC
CDR3 protein: CASSPVGETQYF